This T cell receptor beta chain was recovered during a study of shared clonotypes between healthy human individuals. V was pared by 6 bases and J by 3 bases, with 11 bases of the junction left unmatched. This CDR3 spans 16 amino acids. CDR1 and CDR2 (germline): MNHNY, SVGAGI (reference sequence). Deep-level assay runs were performed. TCRdb keeps only in-frame clones here, not all; method: immunoSEQ multiplex PCR. The sample yields 2 million to 2.5 million clones, approximately 95% seen once. Input material: naive CD4+ T cells sorted from blood. Subset in this sample: CD45RA+ positively selected. The TCR originated in a man aged 18-30 years in good health. This chain links TRBV6-6 with TRBJ2-5; 9 bases line up with TRBD1. The chain's CDR3 is CASRKGIRDREETQYF. In DNA form, the CDR3 reads TGTGCCAGCAGGAAGGGAATCCGGGACAGGGAAGAGACCCAGTACTTC.